The 32 T cell receptor beta chains in this list originate from one sample, sequenced in a study of cytomegalovirus exposure and HLA in healthy donors. With 60 Vbeta and 13 Jbeta primers, the PCR was carried out. Sequencing used immunoSEQ multiplex PCR; TCRdb keeps in-frame clones, though not all of them. Counted here are fewer than 150,000 clones, 70% to 80% occurring once; the ten biggest clones make up 8.2%. The specimen was PBMCs. These receptors were collected from a woman in her forties in good health and CMV-seropositive.

The chain combines TRBV5-1 with TRBJ1-6; TRBD1 matches at 9 bases. The germline V gene has CDR1 SGHRS and CDR2 YFSETQ. This CDR3 region has 17 residues. J lost 8 bases, V lost 3 bases, and 12 bases had no gene match. CDR3 sequence: CASSWTGTGLGDSPLHF. CDR3 in DNA: TGCGCCAGCAGCTGGACCGGGACAGGGCTGGGGGATTCACCCCTCCACTTT.

This chain uses TRBV5-4 with TRBJ2-4, with 10 positions matching TRBD2. Germline-derived CDR1 and CDR2 are SGHNT and YYREEE (reference sequence). Trimming removed 2 bases from V and 9 bases from J; junction bases left unmatched: 8. The CDR3 has 15 amino acids. CDR3: CASSLERGGTGIQYF. As DNA, the CDR3 is TGTGCCAGCAGCTTAGAGCGGGGGGGAACCGGCATTCAGTACTTC. Full variable domain (remainder filled in from reference TRBV5-4 and TRBJ2-4): ETGVTQSPTHLIKTRGQQVTLRCSSQSGHNTVSWYQQALGQGPQFIFQYYREEENGRGNFPPRFSGLQFPNYSSELNVNALELDDSALYLCASSLERGGTGIQYFGAGTRLSVL.

The V and J genes are TRBV6-1 and TRBJ1-1, with D tentatively TRBD1 (6 bases). V was shortened by 6 bases and J by 1 base, with 12 bases between the two germline ends. The CDR3 has 14 amino acids. Germline assignment: CDR1 MNHNS and CDR2 SASEGT. CDR3 DNA: TGTGCCAGCAGAAGCCAGGGGTGGAACACTGAAGCTTTCTTT. Translated, it gives CASRSQGWNTEAFF.

This clone was seen just once. The chain has TRBV19 and TRBJ1-4; D unclear. Looked up from germline, CDR1 is LNHDA and CDR2 is SQIVND (reference sequence). The length of the CDR3 is 13 residues. Deletions cut 4 bases from V and 4 bases from J, with 7 bases between. The CDR3 loop is CASSNGFNEKLFF. In nucleotides, the CDR3 is TGTGCCAGTAGTAACGGGTTTAATGAAAAACTGTTTTTT.

The chain uses TRBV6-6 and TRBJ2-1; TRBD2 is a possible D gene (7 bases). Germline assignment: CDR1 MNHNY and CDR2 SVGAGI (reference sequence). Trimming cost V 7 bases and J 4 bases, with 14 bases left between them. The CDR3 has 14 amino acids. The chain's CDR3 is CASMREGGYNEQFF. CDR3 coding DNA: TGTGCCAGCATGAGAGAGGGGGGGTACAATGAGCAGTTCTTC.

The chain recombines TRBV7-3 with TRBJ2-1, with no clear D. The V gene's germline CDR1 is SGHTA and CDR2 FQGTGA. The CDR3 is 12 residues long. Trimming left V 1 base short and J 7 bases short, with 5 bases between. The CDR3 reads CASSLNGNEQFF. The CDR3 DNA is TGTGCCAGCAGCTTAAACGGTAATGAGCAGTTCTTC. The whole variable domain, remainder taken from reference TRBV7-3 and TRBJ2-1, is GAGVSQTPSNKVTEKGKYVELRCDPISGHTALYWYRQSLGQGPEFLIYFQGTGAADDSGLPNDRFFAVRPEGSVSTLKIQRTERGDSAVYLCASSLNGNEQFFGPGTRLTVL.

The chain uses TRBV9 and TRBJ1-2; perhaps TRBD1 as D (6 bases). This CDR3 has 16 amino acids. The V end lost 3 bases, the J end lost 7 bases, and 22 bases lay between the germline ends. The germline V gene encodes CDR1 SGDLS and CDR2 YYNGEE. The CDR3 DNA reads as TGTGCCAGCAGCGGGGCAGGGGCGTCCTCGGGTGGTGGCTACACCTTC. This codes for CASSGAGASSGGGYTF.

V usage is TRBV7-9 and J usage is TRBJ2-5; a possible D gene is TRBD1 (5 bases). This CDR3 has 14 residues. CDR1 is SEHNR and CDR2 is FQNEAQ in the germline V gene (reference sequence). V was trimmed by 0 bases and J by 2 bases, leaving 7 bases between them. The CDR3 is CASSLAAGQETQYF. The DNA of the CDR3 is TGTGCCAGCAGCTTAGCGGCAGGGCAAGAGACCCAGTACTTC.

This clone has a single count. The gene calls are TRBV5-1 and TRBJ2-3; tentative D call: TRBD1 (6 bases). The germline V and J ends were trimmed by 1 base and 4 bases, with 19 bases remaining between them. The germline gives CDR1 SGHRS, CDR2 YFSETQ. The CDR3 has 17 amino acids. CDR3 nucleotide sequence: TGCGCCAGCAGCTTGCTAGACCCAGCAGGGGTAGCAGATACGCAGTATTTT. This sequence encodes CASSLLDPAGVADTQYF.

In this sample, this clone turned up once. V gene TRBV9 combines with J gene TRBJ2-1, with TRBD2 matching 7 bases. The germline V gene encodes CDR1 SGDLS and CDR2 YYNGEE. The V gene end was trimmed by 0 bases and the J gene end by 5 bases; junction bases not matched to a gene: 5. This CDR3 is 15 amino acids long. The CDR3 region is CASSVVAGEDNEQFF. The CDR3 DNA is TGTGCCAGCAGCGTAGTTGCGGGGGAAGACAATGAGCAGTTCTTC.

This clone was detected only a few times. Other DNA sequences of this sample code for an identical CDR3. This sequence joins TRBV27 and TRBJ1-2; D gene unclear. V was trimmed by 3 bases and J by 2 bases, leaving 7 bases between them. Germline-derived CDR1 and CDR2 are MNHEY and SMNVEV (reference sequence). CDR3 length: 13 residues. The CDR3 sequence: CASSFRGNYGYTF. DNA of the CDR3: TGTGCCAGCAGTTTTCGAGGAAACTATGGCTACACCTTC.

The chain couples TRBV7-2 to TRBJ2-6; D possibly corresponds to TRBD1 (5 bases). The ends were cut back, 4 bases at V and 3 bases at J, with 10 bases in the middle. Germline-derived CDR1 and CDR2 are SGHTA and FQGNSA. This CDR3 has 15 amino acids. CDR3 loop: CASSSRTFGANVLTF. In nucleotides, the CDR3 is TGTGCCAGCAGCTCAAGGACATTTGGGGCCAACGTCCTGACTTTC.

The chain joins TRBV7-6 to TRBJ1-6, with 8 bases fitting TRBD1. This CDR3 spans 15 amino acids. With 5 bases clipped from V and 9 bases from J, the junction kept 9 bases outside the gene matches. CDR1 is SGHVS, CDR2 FNYEAQ, per germline. The DNA for the CDR3 is TGTGCCAGCAGCCAGAACCCGGACAGGGTTTCACCCCTCCACTTT. Amino acid sequence: CASSQNPDRVSPLHF.

This clone was seen a few times. CDR3 DNA: TGTGCCAGCAGCCAATTGGGCGTAGCCTACGAGCAGTACTTC. It encodes CASSQLGVAYEQYF. The rearrangement joins TRBV7-2 to TRBJ2-7, with D unresolved. Trimming shortened V by 5 bases and J by 2 bases, and 13 bases separated the two germline ends. The V gene's germline CDR1 is SGHTA and CDR2 FQGNSA. This CDR3 spans 14 amino acids.

The chain links TRBV6-6 to TRBJ2-3; TRBD2 might be the D (6 bases). The CDR3 contains 15 residues. Trimming stripped 4 bases from V and 3 bases from J, with 14 bases between. Germline CDR1 and CDR2: MNHNY and SVGAGI (reference sequence). The CDR3: CASSSRLGGTDTQYF. The CDR3 DNA reads TGTGCCAGCAGTTCCAGACTAGGAGGTACAGATACGCAGTATTTT.

The chain employs TRBV7-9 and TRBJ1-4, with 7 positions matching TRBD1. Unmatched junction bases numbered 4, after V lost 2 bases and J lost 4 bases. The CDR3 length is 15 residues. The germline V gene has CDR1 SEHNR and CDR2 FQNEAQ (reference sequence). DNA of the CDR3: TGTGCCAGCAGCTTACCGGGACAGCTTAATGAAAAACTGTTTTTT. This gives the protein CASSLPGQLNEKLFF.

The V and J genes are TRBV9 and TRBJ2-7; unclear D gene. V lost 4 bases, J lost 1 base, and 12 bases lay in between. The CDR3 extends over 14 amino acids. The germline V gene encodes CDR1 SGDLS and CDR2 YYNGEE. Written as DNA, the CDR3 is TGTGCCAGCAGCTCAAGCGCGGATTCCTACGAGCAGTACTTC. Amino acid sequence: CASSSSADSYEQYF.

The CDR3 coding sequence is TGCGCCAGCAGCTTCCAGACGGGTGGAGAGACCCAGTACTTC. It is translated as CASSFQTGGETQYF. The rearrangement links TRBV5-1 to TRBJ2-5; D is uncertain. The CDR3 sequence is 14 residues long. Germline values: CDR1 SGHRS, CDR2 YFSETQ. V was clipped by 2 bases and J by 4 bases, with 12 bases between them.

The chain employs TRBV2 and TRBJ2-5, with D uncertain. Germline lookup yields CDR1 SNHLY and CDR2 FYNNEI. The CDR3 has 15 amino acids. The germline V and J ends were trimmed by 4 bases and 3 bases, with 15 bases remaining between them. The CDR3 here is CASSVVAADEETQYF. The DNA of the CDR3 is TGTGCCAGCAGTGTCGTTGCGGCAGACGAAGAGACCCAGTACTTC.

This clone was counted many times. The gene calls are TRBV5-6 and TRBJ1-1; 8 bases map to TRBD1. Germline loops: CDR1 SGHDT, CDR2 YYEEEE. J lost 3 bases, V lost 4 bases, and 2 bases had no gene match. The CDR3 loop spans 13 amino acids. The CDR3 bases are TGTGCCAGCAGCGAGACAGGGGACACTGAAGCTTTCTTT. Protein sequence: CASSETGDTEAFF.

This rearrangement joins TRBV25-1 to TRBJ1-2, with TRBD1 matching 9 bases. CDR3 size: 16 residues. CDR1 is MGHDK and CDR2 is SYGVNS in the germline V gene. V shed 4 bases and J 2 bases; nucleotides not matched to a gene: 8. For the CDR3, the DNA is TGTGCCAGCAGTGCCCTCCTCGGGACAGGGAACTATGGCTACACCTTC. Its protein is CASSALLGTGNYGYTF.

The chain joins TRBV2 to TRBJ2-7, with 11 bases fitting TRBD1. CDR1 and CDR2 (germline): SNHLY, FYNNEI. Trimming took 6 bases from V and 7 from J; bases not matched to a gene: 8. CDR3 size: 14 residues. The CDR3 reads CASRSAGTGGEQYF. In nucleotides, the CDR3 is TGTGCCAGCAGATCCGCCGGGACAGGGGGGGAGCAGTACTTC.

This clone was detected only once. The V call is TRBV29-1, the J call TRBJ1-1, with D uncertain. Trimming pared 8 bases from V and 5 bases from J, leaving 21 bases between. The CDR3 sequence is 14 residues long. Per germline, CDR1 SQVTM and CDR2 ANQGSEA. CDR3 nucleotide sequence: TGCAGCCTCTTGAGGCATTTGGGTGGGACTGAAGCTTTCTTT. Amino acids: CSLLRHLGGTEAFF.

This clone was recorded once. This sequence joins TRBV7-9 and TRBJ2-1; 11 nucleotides match TRBD2. The CDR3 is made up of 19 amino acids. The V gene end was trimmed by 0 bases and the J gene end by 1 base; junction bases not matched to a gene: 8. CDR1 is SEHNR and CDR2 is FQNEAQ in the germline V gene (reference sequence). The CDR3 nucleotides read TGTGCCAGCAGCTTAGCGTCCACTAGCGGGGGTAGGTCCTACAATGAGCAGTTCTTC. It encodes CASSLASTSGGRSYNEQFF. Using reference TRBV7-9 and TRBJ2-1 for the parts outside the CDR3, the full variable domain is DTGVSQNPRHKITKRGQNVTFRCDPISEHNRLYWYRQTLGQGPEFLTYFQNEAQLEKSRLLSDRFSAERPKGSFSTLEIQRTEQGDSAMYLCASSLASTSGGRSYNEQFFGPGTRLTVL.

The chain recombines TRBV9 with TRBJ1-1; unclear D gene. Germline-derived CDR1 and CDR2 are SGDLS and YYNGEE. Trimming took 2 bases from V and 3 from J, leaving 8 bases between them. There are 13 residues in the CDR3. CDR3 bases: TGTGCCAGCAGCGTGAATACAGACACTGAAGCTTTCTTT. Its protein is CASSVNTDTEAFF.

The chain links TRBV18 to TRBJ1-1, with TRBD1 matching 8 bases. The CDR3 is 13 amino acids. The J segment lost 6 bases and the V segment lost 6 bases, leaving 6 bases of the junction unmatched. CDR1 is KGHSH, CDR2 LQKENI, per germline. The DNA for the CDR3 is TGTGCCAGCTCGGAAGGACAGGGCCCTGAAGCTTTCTTT. Its protein is CASSEGQGPEAFF.

V usage is TRBV15 and J usage is TRBJ1-2; the D is unclear. V lost 4 bases and J 8 bases, leaving 11 bases between the germline ends. Germline lookup yields CDR1 LNHNV and CDR2 YYDKDF (reference sequence). CDR3 size: 12 residues. CDR3 nucleotides: TGTGCCACCAGCACTGGCCGGGTCGGCTACACCTTC. This encodes CATSTGRVGYTF.

The CDR3 DNA reads as TGTGCCAGCAGTGATCAGCTTCTAGGACACTGCGAGCAGTACTTC. Protein product: CASSDQLLGHCEQYF. The chain carries TRBV25-1 and TRBJ2-7; tentative D call: TRBD1 (5 bases). Germline V gene sequence: CDR1 MGHDK, CDR2 SYGVNS. CDR3 length: 15 amino acids. Trimming removed 3 bases at V and 6 bases at J, with 18 bases between.

The chain carries TRBV14 and TRBJ1-2; the D gene is possibly TRBD1 (6 bases). The V gene's germline CDR1 is SGHDN and CDR2 FVKESK. CDR3 size: 12 residues. Trimming pared 4 bases from V and 5 bases from J, leaving 8 bases between. CDR3: CASSLGGYGYTF. As DNA, the CDR3 is TGTGCCAGCAGCCTAGGGGGTTATGGCTACACCTTC.

This chain links TRBV27 with TRBJ1-3, with 9 bases identical to TRBD1. V shed 4 bases, J shed 4 bases, and the junction held 23 bases outside the gene matches. There are 21 residues in the CDR3. Germline assignment: CDR1 MNHEY and CDR2 SMNVEV (reference sequence). The CDR3 DNA is TGTGCCAGCAGTTCCTGGGGGAGTGGGCCCATACAGGGGGCGGCGGGAAACACCATATATTTT. It specifies CASSSWGSGPIQGAAGNTIYF.

The V and J genes are TRBV6-5 and TRBJ2-1; D may be TRBD2 (6 bases). There are 15 residues in the CDR3. Trimming took 2 bases from V and 4 from J, leaving 12 bases between them. Germline CDR1 is MNHEY and CDR2 is SVGAGI. Here the CDR3 reads CASSYLSGGYNEQFF. The CDR3, as DNA: TGTGCCAGCAGTTACCTTTCCGGGGGTTACAATGAGCAGTTCTTC.

The CDR3, as DNA: TGTGCCAGCAGCCTTGGGACAGGGACCTACGATGTGCAGTACTTC. It is translated as CASSLGTGTYDVQYF. The V gene is TRBV2, the J gene TRBJ2-7, with 9 bases aligning to TRBD1. Unmatched junction bases numbered 15, after V lost 6 bases and J lost 9 bases. The CDR3 contains 15 residues. The germline V gene encodes CDR1 SNHLY and CDR2 FYNNEI.